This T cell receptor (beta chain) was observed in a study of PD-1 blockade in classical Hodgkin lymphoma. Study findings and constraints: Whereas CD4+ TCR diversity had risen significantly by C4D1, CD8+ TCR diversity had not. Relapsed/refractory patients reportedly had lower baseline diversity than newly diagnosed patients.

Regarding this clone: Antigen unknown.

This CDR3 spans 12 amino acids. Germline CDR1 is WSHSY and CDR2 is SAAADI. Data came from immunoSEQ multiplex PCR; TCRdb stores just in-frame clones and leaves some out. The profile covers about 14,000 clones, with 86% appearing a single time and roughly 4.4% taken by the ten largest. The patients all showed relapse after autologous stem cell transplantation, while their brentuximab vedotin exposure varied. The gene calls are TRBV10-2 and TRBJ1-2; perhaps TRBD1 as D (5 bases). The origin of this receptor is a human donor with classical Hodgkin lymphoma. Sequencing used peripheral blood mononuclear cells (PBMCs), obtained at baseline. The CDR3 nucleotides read TGCGCATCACAGGAGGCTAACTATGGCTACACCTTC. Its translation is CASQEANYGYTF.